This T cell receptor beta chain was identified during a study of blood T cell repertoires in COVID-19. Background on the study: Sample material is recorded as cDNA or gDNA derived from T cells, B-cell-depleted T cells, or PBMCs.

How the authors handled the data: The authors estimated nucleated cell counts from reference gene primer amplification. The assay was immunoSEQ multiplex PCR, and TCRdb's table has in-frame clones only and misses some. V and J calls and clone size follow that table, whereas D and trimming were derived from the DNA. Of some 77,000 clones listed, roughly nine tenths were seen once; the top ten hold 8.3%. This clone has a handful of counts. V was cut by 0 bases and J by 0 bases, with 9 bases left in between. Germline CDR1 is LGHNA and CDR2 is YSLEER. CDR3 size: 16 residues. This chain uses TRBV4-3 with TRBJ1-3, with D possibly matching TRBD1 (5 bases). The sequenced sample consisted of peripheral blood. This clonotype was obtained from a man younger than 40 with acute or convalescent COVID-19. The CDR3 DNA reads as TGCGCCAGCAGCCAAGACAGGGCCCTCTCTGGAAACACCATATATTTT. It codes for CASSQDRALSGNTIYF.